These 28 T cell receptor beta chains were all obtained from the same sample, sequenced in a study of blood T cell repertoires in COVID-19 (dated by TCRdb to 2018 to 2021). Receptor libraries were prepared by the immunoSEQ multiplex PCR assay. TCRdb took over this immuneACCESS table, retaining in-frame rearrangements with V and J assigned. Such tables are incomplete; in checked studies, under half of the missing clones stem from an unresolved V gene, and the remainder is unexplained. This sample comprises about 130,000 clones, approximately 83% of them detected only once. The ten biggest clones cover approximately 20% of the sample. The sequenced sample consisted of peripheral blood. All receptors derive from a woman aged 50 to 60 who had recovered from COVID-19.

In this sample, this clone turned up once. CDR3: CASSVRLAGDEQFF. DNA of the CDR3: TGTGCCAGCAGTGTTCGATTAGCGGGAGATGAGCAGTTCTTC. The rearrangement links TRBV2 to TRBJ2-1; 9 bases map to TRBD2. The V and J ends lost 4 bases and 8 bases, in that order; junction bases with no gene match: 6. This CDR3 is built from 14 residues. CDR1 is SNHLY and CDR2 is FYNNEI in the germline V gene. The whole variable domain, remainder taken from reference TRBV2 and TRBJ2-1, is EPEVTQTPSHQVTQMGQEVILRCVPISNHLYFYWYRQILGQKVEFLVSFYNNEISEKSEIFDDQFSVERPDGSNFTLKIRSTKLEDSAMYFCASSVRLAGDEQFFGPGTRLTVL.

The V gene is TRBV3-1 (or the pseudogene TRBV3-2), the J gene TRBJ1-2, with TRBD1 as a possible D gene (5 bases). Germline CDR1 reads LGHDT; CDR2 reads YNNKEL (reference sequence). The CDR3 totals 14 residues. Trimming took off 4 bases at V and 3 bases at J, with 12 bases between the two ends. CDR3 amino acids: CASSPRGGDYGYTF. CDR3 in DNA: TGTGCCAGCAGCCCCCGGGGGGGAGACTATGGCTACACCTTC.

This sequence joins TRBV27 and TRBJ2-7; maybe TRBD1 (6 bases). This CDR3 has 15 amino acids. V lost 7 bases and J 7 bases, leaving 23 bases between the germline ends. Germline V gene sequence: CDR1 MNHEY, CDR2 SMNVEV (reference sequence). As DNA, the CDR3 is TGTGCCAGCACCCCTTACCCTCGTTTACAGGGAGAGCAGTACTTC. Translation gives CASTPYPRLQGEQYF.

Here the CDR3 reads CASSDSPGGANEQFF. CDR3 nucleotide sequence: TGTGCCAGCAGTGACTCGCCGGGGGGGGCGAATGAGCAGTTCTTC. This rearrangement joins TRBV6-4 to TRBJ2-1, with 8 bases identical to TRBD2. This CDR3 is 15 amino acids long. Germline V gene lookup returns CDR1 MRHNA and CDR2 SNTAGT. The J segment lost 7 bases and the V segment lost 0 bases, leaving 5 bases of the junction unmatched.

V gene TRBV24-1 combines with J gene TRBJ1-2, with 8 bases lining up with TRBD1. The CDR3 loop spans 18 amino acids. The germline gives CDR1 KGHDR, CDR2 SFDVKD. V lost 2 bases to trimming and J lost 4 bases; unmatched junction nucleotides: 14. Here the CDR3 DNA reads TGTGCCACCAGTGATTCCGGGACAGGAGACGGCCGGAGCTATGGCTACACCTTC. Translating it yields CATSDSGTGDGRSYGYTF.

The chain carries TRBV29-1 and TRBJ2-1; D not certain. Trimming took 6 bases from V and 1 from J, leaving 19 bases between them. Germline loops: CDR1 SQVTM, CDR2 ANQGSEA. The CDR3 totals 16 residues. CDR3 nucleotides: TGCAGCGTCCATGACGGTGGGCCTACTTCCTACAATGAGCAGTTCTTC. Residues: CSVHDGGPTSYNEQFF.

The genes are TRBV7-9 and TRBJ2-1; weak D call: TRBD1 (5 bases). V was shortened by 5 bases and J by 6 bases, with 8 bases between the two germline ends. CDR3 length: 12 amino acids. The germline gives CDR1 SEHNR, CDR2 FQNEAQ (reference sequence). In nucleotides, the CDR3 is TGTGCCAGCAGCGTGGACACCAATGAGCAGTTCTTC. The encoded protein is CASSVDTNEQFF.

V is TRBV2 and J is TRBJ2-1; TRBD2 matches 8 bases. Germline loops: CDR1 SNHLY, CDR2 FYNNEI. CDR3 length equals 16 residues. J was trimmed by 2 bases and V by 9 bases; bases with no gene match: 12. CDR3 in amino acids: CASSPVGLGPYNEQFF. The CDR3 nucleotides are TGTGCCAGTAGCCCTGTGGGACTAGGACCCTACAATGAGCAGTTCTTC.

This sequence joins TRBV2 and TRBJ1-3, with a possible D match to TRBD1 (5 bases). Deletions cut 7 bases from V and 2 bases from J, with 9 bases between. This CDR3 has 13 amino acids. Germline CDR1 and CDR2: SNHLY and FYNNEI. The CDR3 DNA follows: TGTGCCAGCAATGGACAACCTGGAAACACCATATATTTT. Translated: CASNGQPGNTIYF.

The V gene is TRBV7-9, the J gene TRBJ1-4; tentative D call: TRBD1 (5 bases). Germline CDR1 SEHNR, CDR2 FQNEAQ (reference sequence). The V and J ends lost 1 base and 6 bases respectively, with 12 bases between them. The CDR3 consists of 15 residues. CDR3 nucleotides: TGTGCCAGCAGCTTAGGCAGGGCCATGCATGAAAAACTGTTTTTT. Translated: CASSLGRAMHEKLFF. Together with reference TRBV7-9 and TRBJ1-4, the CDR3 gives the full variable domain: DTGVSQNPRHKITKRGQNVTFRCDPISEHNRLYWYRQTLGQGPEFLTYFQNEAQLEKSRLLSDRFSAERPKGSFSTLEIQRTEQGDSAMYLCASSLGRAMHEKLFFGSGTQLSVL.

The V gene is TRBV30, the J gene TRBJ1-1; D not resolved. Trimming pared 0 bases from V and 10 bases from J, leaving 9 bases between. The CDR3 has 11 amino acids. Germline CDR1 is GTSNPN and CDR2 is SVGIG (reference sequence). The CDR3 sequence: CAWSVRARAFF. The CDR3 DNA reads as TGTGCCTGGAGTGTGCGGGCGCGAGCTTTCTTT.

V gene TRBV29-1 combines with J gene TRBJ2-1; 9 positions match TRBD2. V shed 6 bases and J 7 bases; nucleotides not matched to a gene: 10. This CDR3 comprises 14 residues. Germline CDR1 SQVTM, CDR2 ANQGSEA. CDR3 bases: TGCAGCGTCCCTCCTAGCGGGGTTCAGAATGAGCAGTTCTTC. It is translated as CSVPPSGVQNEQFF.

The V gene is TRBV11-3, the J gene TRBJ2-5; tentatively, D is TRBD1 (6 bases). Trimming removed 2 bases at V and 2 bases at J, with 15 bases between. The germline V gene has CDR1 SGHNT and CDR2 YENEEA. The CDR3 spans 16 residues. The CDR3 reads CASSLQGGARQETQYF. CDR3 DNA sequence: TGTGCCAGCAGCTTACAAGGGGGTGCGAGGCAAGAGACCCAGTACTTC. The full variable domain, in which reference TRBV11-3 and TRBJ2-5 provide the parts outside the CDR3, is EAGVVQSPRYKIIEKKQPVAFWCNPISGHNTLYWYLQNLGQGPELLIRYENEEAVDDSQLPKDRFSAERLKGVDSTLKIQPAELGDSAVYLCASSLQGGARQETQYFGPGTRLLVL.

This clone was seen just once. V is TRBV2 and J is TRBJ1-4; D possibly corresponds to TRBD1 (5 bases). V gave up 5 bases and J gave up 1 base, with 11 bases separating them. CDR1 is SNHLY and CDR2 is FYNNEI in the germline V gene. CDR3 length: 15 amino acids. CDR3 region: CASSIQGGTNEKLFF. The CDR3, as DNA: TGTGCCAGCAGTATTCAGGGTGGAACTAATGAAAAACTGTTTTTT.

CDR3 protein: CASSQAGSSYNEQFF. The CDR3 DNA reads as TGTGCCAGCAGCCAGGCGGGGAGCTCCTACAATGAGCAGTTCTTC. V usage is TRBV3-1 (or the pseudogene TRBV3-2) and J usage is TRBJ2-1; TRBD2 might be the D (6 bases). The CDR3 runs 15 residues. Germline V gene sequence: CDR1 LGHDT, CDR2 YNNKEL (reference sequence). Trimming cost V 3 bases and J 0 bases, with 9 bases left between them.

The rearrangement links TRBV7-3 to TRBJ1-1, with D possibly matching TRBD1 (6 bases). Trimming took 4 bases from V and 0 from J, leaving 9 bases between them. This CDR3 is 14 amino acids long. CDR1 SGHTA and CDR2 FQGTGA come from the germline V gene. CDR3 residues: CASSSDRMNTEAFF. The CDR3 DNA follows: TGTGCCAGCAGCTCGGACAGAATGAACACTGAAGCTTTCTTT. Full variable domain (missing parts from reference TRBV7-3 and TRBJ1-1): GAGVSQTPSNKVTEKGKYVELRCDPISGHTALYWYRQSLGQGPEFLIYFQGTGAADDSGLPNDRFFAVRPEGSVSTLKIQRTERGDSAVYLCASSSDRMNTEAFFGQGTRLTVV.

The V call is TRBV5-6, the J call TRBJ1-5, with D perhaps matching TRBD1 (5 bases). Trimming removed 1 base from V and 12 bases from J, with 11 bases in between. Germline lookup yields CDR1 SGHDT and CDR2 YYEEEE. This CDR3 region has 12 residues. The CDR3 nucleotides are TGTGCCAGCAGCTTGCGATGGGGGGTCCAGCATTTT. Its protein is CASSLRWGVQHF.

CDR3 residues: CAWTGGDTDTQYF. As DNA, the CDR3 is TGTGCCTGGACCGGGGGAGATACAGATACGCAGTATTTT. This chain links TRBV30 with TRBJ2-3; D is possibly TRBD2 (6 bases). Germline V gene sequence: CDR1 GTSNPN, CDR2 SVGIG (reference sequence). Between the trimmed V and J ends, which lost 4 bases and 3 bases, there was a span of 11 bases. The CDR3 spans 13 residues.

The chain combines TRBV19 with TRBJ2-7, with 10 bases identical to TRBD1. The germline gives CDR1 LNHDA, CDR2 SQIVND (reference sequence). The CDR3 is 17 amino acids. With V trimmed by 1 base and J by 1 base, 7 bases remained unmatched. DNA of the CDR3: TGTGCCAGTAGTATAGCGACCGGGACAGGGGTGTCCTACGAGCAGTACTTC. It encodes CASSIATGTGVSYEQYF.

V gene TRBV28 combines with J gene TRBJ2-6; the D gene is possibly TRBD1 (6 bases). The CDR3 extends over 15 amino acids. V was shortened by 6 bases and J by 5 bases, with 14 bases between the two germline ends. CDR1 is MDHEN and CDR2 is SYDVKM in the germline V gene. The CDR3 DNA is TGTGCCAGCAGCCTAACAGGGTTACGGGCCAACGTCCTGACTTTC. Protein sequence: CASSLTGLRANVLTF.

The rearrangement links TRBV19 to TRBJ1-1; no clear D. Per the germline V gene, CDR1 is LNHDA and CDR2 is SQIVND (reference sequence). Trimming took 6 bases from V and 2 from J, leaving 13 bases between them. The CDR3 spans 14 residues. DNA for the CDR3: TGTGCCAGTAGGACTGGAGTGATCAACACTGAAGCTTTCTTT. Amino acid sequence: CASRTGVINTEAFF. The variable domain in full, with the rest retrieved from reference TRBV19 and TRBJ1-1, is DGGITQSPKYLFRKEGQNVTLSCEQNLNHDAMYWYRQDPGQGLRLIYYSQIVNDFQKGDIAEGYSVSREKKESFPLTVTSAQKNPTAFYLCASRTGVINTEAFFGQGTRLTVV.

This chain joins TRBV6-6 and TRBJ1-1; D remains ambiguous. V was trimmed by 2 bases and J by 12 bases, leaving 13 bases between them. This CDR3 is built from 12 residues. Germline-derived CDR1 and CDR2 are MNHNY and SVGAGI (reference sequence). CDR3 in amino acids: CASSYRDGWTFF. The DNA of the CDR3 is TGTGCCAGCAGTTACAGAGACGGGTGGACTTTCTTT.

The chain couples TRBV27 to TRBJ2-3; 9 nucleotides align to TRBD2. The CDR3 contains 13 residues. Germline CDR1 MNHEY, CDR2 SMNVEV (reference sequence). V shed 5 bases, J shed 12 bases, and the junction held 9 bases outside the gene matches. DNA for the CDR3: TGTGCCAGCAGTCAAACCGGGACTAGCCCCCAGTATTTT. This sequence encodes CASSQTGTSPQYF.

This chain connects TRBV30 to TRBJ1-2, with D maybe TRBD1 (6 bases). This CDR3 has 11 amino acids. Germline V CDR1 and CDR2: GTSNPN, SVGIG (reference sequence). V was pared by 8 bases and J by 9 bases, with 16 bases between. The CDR3 nucleotides are TGTGCCAGAGCGGAGGGGGGGAGCTACACCTTC. This gives the protein CARAEGGSYTF.

V is TRBV11-3 and J is TRBJ2-5; D possibly corresponds to TRBD2 (6 bases). V was trimmed by 5 bases and J by 7 bases, leaving 20 bases between them. CDR1 and CDR2 from the germline V gene are SGHNT and YENEEA. This CDR3 comprises 15 residues. CDR3 sequence reads: CASSRQTSFERTQYF. CDR3 coding DNA: TGTGCCAGCAGCCGCCAGACTAGTTTCGAGAGGACCCAGTACTTC.

The rearrangement links TRBV19 to TRBJ2-1; D unclear. The CDR3 has 12 amino acids. Germline V gives CDR1 LNHDA, CDR2 SQIVND (reference sequence). The CDR3 coding sequence is TGTGCAAGCCGGTCCCTCGGGAATGAGCAGTTCTTC. Translating gives CASRSLGNEQFF.

V usage is TRBV4-1 and J usage is TRBJ1-5, with no clear D. The CDR3 contains 15 residues. Germline V CDR1 and CDR2: MGHRA, YSYEKL. The ends were cut back, 0 bases at V and 5 bases at J, with 11 bases in the middle. This CDR3 is CASSQDRGFYQPQHF. DNA of the CDR3: TGCGCCAGCAGCCAAGATCGGGGTTTCTATCAGCCCCAGCATTTT.

The chain uses TRBV5-6 and TRBJ1-4; 8 bases match TRBD1. Germline V gene lookup returns CDR1 SGHDT and CDR2 YYEEEE. The CDR3 sequence is 17 residues long. The J segment lost 4 bases and the V segment lost 1 base, leaving 9 bases of the junction unmatched. The CDR3 coding sequence is TGTGCCAGCAGCTTGTCGGGCAGGGGGCGCCTTAATGAAAAACTGTTTTTT. Translation: CASSLSGRGRLNEKLFF.